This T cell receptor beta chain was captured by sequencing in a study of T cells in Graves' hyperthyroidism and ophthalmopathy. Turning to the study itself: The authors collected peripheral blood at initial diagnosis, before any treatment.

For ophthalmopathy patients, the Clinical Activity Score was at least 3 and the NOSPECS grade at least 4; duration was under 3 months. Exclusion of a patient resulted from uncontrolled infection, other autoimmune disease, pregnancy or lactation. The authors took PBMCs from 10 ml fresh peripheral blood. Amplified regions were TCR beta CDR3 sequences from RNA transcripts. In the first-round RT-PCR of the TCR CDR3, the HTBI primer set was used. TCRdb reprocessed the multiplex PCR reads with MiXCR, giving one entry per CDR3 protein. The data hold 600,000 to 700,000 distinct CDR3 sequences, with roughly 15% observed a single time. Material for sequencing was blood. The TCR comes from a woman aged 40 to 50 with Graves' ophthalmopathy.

The CDR3 DNA is TGTGCCAGCAGCTTACGGGGACGACCCACAGATACGCAGTATTTT. This encodes CASSLRGRPTDTQYF. This chain links TRBV7-3 with TRBJ2-3; the D gene could be TRBD1 or TRBD2 (5 bases each). The V end lost 2 bases, the J end lost 2 bases, and 11 bases lay between the germline ends. This CDR3 is 15 amino acids long. Germline assignment: CDR1 SGHTA and CDR2 FQGTGA.